This passage covers 27 T cell receptor beta chains from one sample sequenced in a study of T cells in narcolepsy. Assay used: immunoSEQ multiplex PCR; TCRdb lists only in-frame clones, some missing. Of about 30,000 clones listed, roughly 80% are singletons. The sequencing sample was made of memory (CD45RA-) CD4+ T cells from blood. All receptors come from a human donor in good health.

This chain uses TRBV28 with TRBJ1-5; D gene uncertain. The germline gives CDR1 MDHEN, CDR2 SYDVKM. V lost 6 bases and J lost 0, with 15 bases in between. The CDR3 spans 16 residues. This CDR3 reads CASSAGSPRSNQPQHF. CDR3 in DNA: TGTGCCAGCAGCGCCGGGAGCCCACGTAGCAATCAGCCCCAGCATTTT.

The V and J genes are TRBV9 and TRBJ2-2; no firm D call. Germline V gene sequence: CDR1 SGDLS, CDR2 YYNGEE. CDR3 length: 13 amino acids. V was cut by 0 bases and J by 4 bases, with 4 bases left in between. The CDR3 spells CASSVGVTGELFF. The DNA of the CDR3 is TGTGCCAGCAGCGTAGGGGTCACCGGGGAGCTGTTTTTT.

A few counts support this clone. This chain joins TRBV14 and TRBJ1-2; unclear D gene. Germline V gives CDR1 SGHDN, CDR2 FVKESK. Trimming removed 4 bases at V and 2 bases at J, with 11 bases between. CDR3 size: 14 residues. The CDR3 reads CASSPMGLNYGYTF. CDR3 DNA: TGTGCCAGCAGCCCGATGGGCCTCAACTATGGCTACACCTTC.

The chain carries TRBV7-6 and TRBJ2-5; D unresolved. Between the trimmed V and J ends, which lost 4 bases and 2 bases, there was a span of 2 bases. CDR1 and CDR2 (germline): SGHVS, FNYEAQ. This CDR3 contains 11 residues. CDR3 residues: CASSSQETQYF. CDR3 DNA sequence: TGTGCCAGCAGCTCTCAAGAGACCCAGTACTTC.

This chain uses TRBV19 with TRBJ1-5; perhaps TRBD1 as D (6 bases). CDR1 is LNHDA and CDR2 is SQIVND in the germline V gene (reference sequence). Trimming pared 3 bases from V and 1 base from J, leaving 10 bases between. The CDR3 sequence is 15 residues long. The CDR3 bases are TGTGCCAGTAGTATCCAGGGGATAAGCAATCAGCCCCAGCATTTT. It specifies CASSIQGISNQPQHF.

This chain connects TRBV4-2 to TRBJ2-3; D is undetermined. CDR3 length: 14 amino acids. Germline V gives CDR1 LGHNA, CDR2 YNFKEQ. The ends were cut back, 0 bases at V and 2 bases at J, with 6 bases in the middle. The CDR3 DNA reads TGTGCCAGCAGCCAAGAAGGATTCACAGATACGCAGTATTTT. Translated, it gives CASSQEGFTDTQYF.

This chain uses TRBV6-1 with TRBJ2-2, with TRBD2 matching 11 bases. The CDR3 runs to 15 residues. Germline CDR1 and CDR2: MNHNS and SASEGT. V shed 8 bases and J 4 bases; nucleotides not matched to a gene: 6. Written as DNA, the CDR3 is TGTGCCAGCTGTCCGCTAGCGGGGGGCACCGGGGAGCTGTTTTTT. Its protein is CASCPLAGGTGELFF.

This chain links TRBV2 with TRBJ2-5, with 11 bases that match TRBD1. After removal of 5 bases from V and 1 base from J, the junction contained 3 bases not matched to a gene. The CDR3 length is 15 residues. Germline CDR1 SNHLY, CDR2 FYNNEI. CDR3 sequence reads: CASSPDRGPQETQYF. CDR3 DNA: TGTGCCAGCAGTCCGGACAGGGGGCCCCAAGAGACCCAGTACTTC.

The chain recombines TRBV2 with TRBJ1-6; the D is unclear. The ends were cut back, 4 bases at V and 8 bases at J, with 12 bases in the middle. The V gene's germline CDR1 is SNHLY and CDR2 FYNNEI. The CDR3 extends over 14 amino acids. The DNA for the CDR3 is TGTGCCAGCAGTGGAGGCAGAGACCATTCACCCCTCCACTTT. The encoded protein is CASSGGRDHSPLHF.

The rearrangement joins TRBV5-1 to TRBJ2-3; tentatively, D is TRBD2 (5 bases). V was shortened by 4 bases and J by 3 bases, with 9 bases between the two germline ends. There are 13 residues in the CDR3. Germline-derived CDR1 and CDR2 are SGHRS and YFSETQ. DNA for the CDR3: TGCGCCAGCAGCGAGGGTTTAACAGATACGCAGTATTTT. Protein sequence: CASSEGLTDTQYF.

The rearrangement links TRBV9 to TRBJ1-6; a weak D match, TRBD1 (5 bases). The ends were cut back, 2 bases at V and 7 bases at J, with 13 bases in the middle. The CDR3 sequence is 15 residues long. Germline-derived CDR1 and CDR2 are SGDLS and YYNGEE. In DNA, the CDR3 is TGTGCCAGCAGCGTGTCCGGGACCGAAAATTCACCCCTCCACTTT. Translation gives CASSVSGTENSPLHF. Full variable domain (rest looked up from reference TRBV9 and TRBJ1-6): DSGVTQTPKHLITATGQRVTLRCSPRSGDLSVYWYQQSLDQGLQFLIQYYNGEERAKGNILERFSAQQFPDLHSELNLSSLELGDSALYFCASSVSGTENSPLHFGNGTRLTVT.

This chain uses TRBV7-9 with TRBJ2-2; unclear D gene. The CDR3 totals 12 residues. V lost 2 bases, J lost 4 bases, and 2 bases lay in between. Germline assignment: CDR1 SEHNR and CDR2 FQNEAQ (reference sequence). Here the CDR3 DNA reads TGTGCCAGCAGCTTAAGCACCGGGGAGCTGTTTTTT. Translated: CASSLSTGELFF.

This clone was detected only once. V and J are TRBV5-6 and TRBJ1-4; no clear D. CDR1 and CDR2 from the germline V gene are SGHDT and YYEEEE. The germline V and J ends were trimmed by 2 bases and 0 bases, with 5 bases remaining between them. This CDR3 has 14 residues. CDR3 DNA sequence: TGTGCCAGCAGCTTCTCAGCAACTAATGAAAAACTGTTTTTT. Amino acid sequence: CASSFSATNEKLFF.

The genes are TRBV4-3 and TRBJ1-1; no definite D call. The germline CDR1 and CDR2 sequences are LGHNA and YSLEER. Trimming took off 0 bases at V and 7 bases at J, with 12 bases between the two ends. The CDR3 sequence is 14 residues long. CDR3 DNA sequence: TGCGCCAGCAGCCAAGATAACGCGGCTCTTGAAGCTTTCTTT. Protein: CASSQDNAALEAFF.

V usage is TRBV5-1 and J usage is TRBJ2-3; 7 bases fit TRBD2. V was clipped by 1 base and J by 2 bases; unmatched bases: 4. The CDR3 has 15 residues. Germline V gene data show CDR1 as SGHRS and CDR2 as YFSETQ. The CDR3 is CASSLMGTNTDTQYF. DNA for the CDR3: TGCGCCAGCAGCTTGATGGGGACTAACACAGATACGCAGTATTTT.

The gene calls are TRBV6-5 and TRBJ1-1, with 7 bases identical to TRBD1. V was clipped by 0 bases and J by 2 bases; unmatched bases: 6. The CDR3 totals 16 residues. Germline values: CDR1 MNHEY, CDR2 SVGAGI. The CDR3 loop reads CASSYSRTGANTEAFF. The DNA for the CDR3 is TGTGCCAGCAGTTACTCCCGCACAGGGGCCAACACTGAAGCTTTCTTT.

The CDR3 DNA sequence: TGTGCCAGCAGCTTAGAGAAGCTAGCGGGGGGCGGGGATGAGCAGTTCTTC. Residues: CASSLEKLAGGGDEQFF. The chain joins TRBV11-2 to TRBJ2-1, with TRBD2 identical over 11 bases. Trimming removed 0 bases from V and 8 bases from J; junction bases left unmatched: 9. Germline V lookup: CDR1 SGHAT, CDR2 FQNNGV. This CDR3 is built from 17 residues.

The chain joins TRBV6-5 to TRBJ1-1, with no clear D. CDR3 length: 13 residues. V was shortened by 6 bases and J by 4 bases, with 12 bases between the two germline ends. CDR1 and CDR2 (germline): MNHEY, SVGAGI. The CDR3: CASSKRAGTEAFF. The CDR3 DNA reads TGTGCCAGCAGCAAACGAGCGGGCACTGAAGCTTTCTTT.

The CDR3 DNA sequence: TGTGCCACCGCACGTTGGGGCACCTACGAGCAGTACGTC. Translating it yields CATARWGTYEQYV. J is TRBJ2-7 and V is TRBV15, with D perhaps TRBD1 (5 bases). Per germline, CDR1 LNHNV and CDR2 YYDKDF (reference sequence). This CDR3 region has 13 residues. Trimming pared 8 bases from V and 2 bases from J, leaving 13 bases between.

The rearrangement uses TRBV18 and TRBJ2-1; 8 nucleotides agree with TRBD1. V gave up 8 bases and J gave up 7 bases; unmatched junction bases: 10. The CDR3 loop spans 14 amino acids. CDR1 and CDR2 (germline): KGHSH, LQKENI. CDR3 protein: CASISQGALNEQFF. The CDR3 coding sequence is TGTGCCAGCATTAGCCAGGGGGCTCTTAATGAGCAGTTCTTC. The entire variable domain, with the rest obtained from reference TRBV18 and TRBJ2-1, is as follows: NAGVMQNPRHLVRRRGQEARLRCSPMKGHSHVYWYRQLPEEGLKFMVYLQKENIIDESGMPKERFSAEFPKEGPSILRIQQVVRGDSAAYFCASISQGALNEQFFGPGTRLTVL.

The table lists this clone with a few counts. This rearrangement joins TRBV6-5 to TRBJ2-2; tentative D call: TRBD2 (5 bases). V was trimmed by 6 bases and J by 5 bases, leaving 16 bases between them. This CDR3 is built from 15 residues. Germline lookup yields CDR1 MNHEY and CDR2 SVGAGI. CDR3 loop: CASRPLRGTTGELFF. Written as DNA, the CDR3 is TGTGCCAGCAGGCCACTTCGGGGAACAACCGGGGAGCTGTTTTTT.

The rearrangement links TRBV2 to TRBJ2-7; TRBD1 matches at 8 bases. CDR3 length: 13 amino acids. Germline trimming cut 7 bases from V and 3 bases from J; bases unmatched to any gene: 5. Germline CDR1 reads SNHLY; CDR2 reads FYNNEI. CDR3 DNA sequence: TGTGCCAGCATGCAGGGGGCAGGCTACGAGCAGTACGTC. Translating gives CASMQGAGYEQYV.

The V call is TRBV5-4, the J call TRBJ1-6; D perhaps matches TRBD1 (6 bases). The CDR3 is 16 amino acids. In germline, CDR1 is SGHNT, CDR2 YYREEE (reference sequence). V dropped 4 bases and J dropped 6 bases, with 17 bases sitting between them. The CDR3 region is CASSDPSTGVNSPLHF. The CDR3 DNA reads as TGTGCCAGCAGCGATCCATCGACAGGAGTTAATTCACCCCTCCACTTT.

This clone was seen only a few times. The V and J genes are TRBV6-5 and TRBJ1-6, with TRBD1 as a possible D gene (5 bases). This CDR3 has 15 amino acids. The germline V gene encodes CDR1 MNHEY and CDR2 SVGAGI. V shed 6 bases and J shed 13 bases, with 22 bases lying between them. The CDR3, as DNA: TGTGCCAGCAGCTCAACCGGGACCGGGGAAGGTCCCCTCCACTTT. It codes for CASSSTGTGEGPLHF.

The chain combines TRBV29-1 with TRBJ2-1, with D possibly being TRBD1 or TRBD2 (6 bases each). V lost 8 bases and J lost 7, with 12 bases in between. CDR1 is SQVTM, CDR2 ANQGSEA, per germline. The CDR3 is 11 amino acids. DNA of the CDR3: TGCAGCACCCGGAGGGGGAATGAGCAGTTCTTC. Translated: CSTRRGNEQFF.

The V gene is TRBV19, the J gene TRBJ2-3; TRBD1 aligns across 8 bases. Germline V gives CDR1 LNHDA, CDR2 SQIVND (reference sequence). V lost 7 bases and J lost 2; bases outside the gene matches: 5. The CDR3 has 14 amino acids. CDR3 sequence reads: CASTRTGLTDTQYF. The CDR3 DNA reads TGTGCCAGTACCCGGACAGGGCTCACAGATACGCAGTATTTT.

The chain uses TRBV28 and TRBJ1-6; 11 nucleotides align to TRBD1. After removal of 8 bases from V and 2 bases from J, the junction contained 2 bases not matched to a gene. Germline V gene lookup returns CDR1 MDHEN and CDR2 SYDVKM. The CDR3 runs 15 residues. CDR3 sequence reads: CASRGQGAYNSPLHF. The CDR3 coding sequence is TGTGCCAGCCGGGGACAGGGGGCCTATAATTCACCCCTCCACTTT. The full variable domain, its missing parts supplied by reference TRBV28 and TRBJ1-6, is DVKVTQSSRYLVKRTGEKVFLECVQDMDHENMFWYRQDPGLGLRLIYFSYDVKMKEKGDIPEGYSVSREKKERFSLILESASTNQTSMYLCASRGQGAYNSPLHFGNGTRLTVT.